The 23 T cell receptor beta chains below were found in one sample sequenced in a study of T-cell reconstitution after alpha-beta-depleted transplantation in children. The authors prepared the TCRbeta library with unique molecular identifiers. TCRdb reanalysed the PCR reads using MiXCR and keeps one entry per CDR3 protein. This sample has approximately 400,000 distinct CDR3 sequences, with 9.5% to 13% found just once. The sample here was PBMCs from the stem cell graft donor, taken from the stem cell graft. All receptors derive from a human donor who donated a stem cell graft to a child with acute myeloid leukemia.

This clonotype was seen repeatedly, ten times or more. The chain has TRBV4-3 and TRBJ1-2; 9 bases line up with TRBD1. The V gene end was trimmed by 4 bases and the J gene end by 0 bases; junction bases not matched to a gene: 6. The germline gives CDR1 LGHNA, CDR2 YSLEER. CDR3 length: 16 residues. The CDR3 sequence: CASSPDRGRTNYGYTF. CDR3 in DNA: TGCGCCAGCAGCCCGGACAGGGGACGCACTAACTATGGCTACACCTTC.

This clonotype was observed a handful of times. V and J are TRBV20-1 and TRBJ2-3; D is uncertain. Trimming shortened V by 0 bases and J by 4 bases, and 11 bases separated the two germline ends. There are 14 residues in the CDR3. Per germline, CDR1 DFQATT and CDR2 SNEGSKA (reference sequence). The CDR3 reads CSARDWLVADTQYF. CDR3 nucleotides: TGCAGTGCTAGAGATTGGCTAGTCGCAGATACGCAGTATTTT.

This sequence joins TRBV5-1 and TRBJ2-5; D might be TRBD1 or TRBD2, each matching 5 bases. The V and J ends lost 0 bases and 4 bases respectively, with 16 bases between them. Germline loops: CDR1 SGHRS, CDR2 YFSETQ. This CDR3 has 16 amino acids. CDR3 residues: CASSLAMGIGTETQYF. CDR3 nucleotides: TGCGCCAGCAGCTTGGCCATGGGAATCGGGACAGAGACCCAGTACTTC.

This clonotype was detected only a few times. The chain joins TRBV27 to TRBJ2-4, with D maybe TRBD2 (6 bases). From germline, CDR1 is MNHEY and CDR2 SMNVEV (reference sequence). Trimming stripped 0 bases from V and 9 bases from J, with 18 bases between. The CDR3 runs to 16 residues. CDR3 amino acids: CASSLSGWTTGSIQYF. In nucleotides, the CDR3 is TGTGCCAGCAGTTTATCGGGTTGGACCACCGGGAGCATTCAGTACTTC.

The chain combines TRBV4-1 with TRBJ1-2, with D possibly being TRBD1 (6 bases). Germline CDR1 MGHRA, CDR2 YSYEKL. This CDR3 has 14 amino acids. V shed 1 base and J shed 5 bases, with 11 bases lying between them. The CDR3 region has the DNA TGCGCCAGCAGCCAAGTAGGACAGTCTTATGGCTACACCTTC. Residues: CASSQVGQSYGYTF.

This clonotype has more than one count but fewer than ten. The chain is built from TRBV5-4 and TRBJ2-5; a possible D gene is TRBD2 (7 bases). Germline CDR1 is SGHNT and CDR2 is YYREEE (reference sequence). The length of the CDR3 is 16 residues. V was pared by 0 bases and J by 4 bases, with 16 bases between. The CDR3 is CASSLEGGPRAETQYF. CDR3 nucleotide sequence: TGTGCCAGCAGCTTGGAGGGGGGGCCAAGGGCAGAGACCCAGTACTTC.

This clonotype was seen at least ten times. The gene calls are TRBV7-2 and TRBJ2-5; 9 bases fit TRBD2. The V segment lost 3 bases and the J segment 5 bases; nucleotides outside the gene matches: 7. Germline V gives CDR1 SGHTA, CDR2 FQGNSA. There are 15 residues in the CDR3. CDR3 sequence: CASSFRGLAGETQYF. In DNA form, the CDR3 reads TGTGCCAGCAGCTTCCGGGGACTAGCAGGGGAGACCCAGTACTTC.

The chain employs TRBV27 and TRBJ1-1; tentative D call: TRBD1 (6 bases). V was cut by 8 bases and J by 2 bases, with 12 bases left in between. CDR1 and CDR2 from the germline V gene are MNHEY and SMNVEV (reference sequence). This CDR3 contains 13 residues. The CDR3 sequence is CASGGVLNTEAFF. CDR3 DNA sequence: TGTGCCAGCGGGGGCGTACTCAACACTGAAGCTTTCTTT.

This clonotype has a count of ten or more. This chain's CDR3 is CASKNLGRGEQYV. CDR3 DNA: TGCGCCAGCAAAAACCTGGGACGGGGAGAGCAGTACGTC. The rearrangement links TRBV10-2 to TRBJ2-7; D might be TRBD1 or TRBD2, each matching 5 bases. Germline V gene data show CDR1 as WSHSY and CDR2 as SAAADI. The CDR3 totals 13 residues. The V and J ends lost 7 bases and 7 bases respectively, with 17 bases between them.

The chain links TRBV7-8 to TRBJ2-2; possible D gene TRBD2, 6 bases. The V gene lost 3 bases and the J gene lost 4 bases, with 12 bases spanning the gap. The CDR3 has 15 amino acids. Looked up from germline, CDR1 is SGHVS and CDR2 is FQNEAQ. CDR3 coding DNA: TGTGCCAGCAGCTTTCATCTGGGAGGCACCGGGGAGCTGTTTTTT. Encoded protein: CASSFHLGGTGELFF.

This clonotype was recorded many times. This CDR3 reads CASSRDRVSYNEQFF. Written as DNA, the CDR3 is TGCGCCAGCAGCCGAGACAGGGTCTCCTACAATGAGCAGTTCTTC. The rearrangement uses TRBV5-1 and TRBJ2-1; 7 bases fit TRBD1. This CDR3 contains 15 residues. V lost 4 bases and J lost 0; bases outside the gene matches: 4. Germline CDR1 SGHRS, CDR2 YFSETQ.

Details on this clonotype: This may be a read error, as it is one base from a much larger clone. The gene calls are TRBV20-1 and TRBJ1-5, with 7 bases lining up with TRBD1. The germline V gene encodes CDR1 DFQATT and CDR2 SNEGSKA (reference sequence). This CDR3 is built from 14 residues. This chain's CDR3 is CSAKDRVGNQPQRF. CDR3 sequence (DNA): TGCAGTGCTAAAGACAGGGTGGGCAATCAGCCCCAGCGTTTT.

Only a few counts were recorded for this clonotype. The rearrangement joins TRBV6-1 to TRBJ1-6; D uncertain. Looked up from germline, CDR1 is MNHNS and CDR2 is SASEGT. Between the trimmed V and J ends, which lost 6 bases and 4 bases, there was a span of 10 bases. The CDR3 spans 14 residues. CDR3 sequence: CASSESPYNSPLHF. DNA of the CDR3: TGTGCCAGCAGCGAATCTCCTTATAATTCACCCCTCCACTTT.

This clonotype was counted a few times. The CDR3 sequence: CASSLLTGNYEQYF. The DNA of the CDR3 is TGTGCCAGCAGCTTGTTAACGGGAAACTACGAGCAGTACTTC. V gene TRBV5-6 combines with J gene TRBJ2-7; D perhaps matches TRBD2 (5 bases). Trimming pared 1 base from V and 3 bases from J, leaving 11 bases between. Germline assignment: CDR1 SGHDT and CDR2 YYEEEE. This CDR3 is 14 amino acids long.

This clonotype was detected ten times or more. The chain employs TRBV5-1 and TRBJ1-1; D is unresolved. CDR3 size: 15 residues. Germline V lookup: CDR1 SGHRS, CDR2 YFSETQ. Trimming pared 4 bases from V and 4 bases from J, leaving 17 bases between. CDR3 region: CASSLITEGGTEAFF. The CDR3 nucleotides read TGCGCCAGCAGCCTAATAACAGAGGGCGGCACTGAAGCTTTCTTT.

The V gene is TRBV6-5, the J gene TRBJ1-6; D is uncertain. The germline V gene has CDR1 MNHEY and CDR2 SVGAGI. Between the trimmed V and J ends, which lost 6 bases and 10 bases, there was a span of 10 bases. The CDR3 consists of 12 residues. The CDR3 DNA follows: TGTGCCAGCAGCTCCCCCAGCTCACCCCTCCACTTT. It encodes CASSSPSSPLHF.

Here the CDR3 DNA reads TGTGCCAGCAGTTACTCAGGGTTCGGGGAGCTGTTTTTT. It yields the protein CASSYSGFGELFF. J is TRBJ2-2 and V is TRBV6-5; D not resolved. Trimming left V 0 bases short and J 7 bases short, with 6 bases between. Germline CDR1 and CDR2: MNHEY and SVGAGI. The CDR3 is 13 residues long.

The chain has TRBV4-2 and TRBJ2-7, with 8 nucleotides matching TRBD2. CDR1 and CDR2 (germline): LGHNA, YNFKEQ. Trimming cost V 0 bases and J 2 bases; bases outside gene matches: 6. The CDR3 consists of 16 residues. The CDR3 DNA is TGTGCCAGCAGCCAAGACCTCCCTAGCGGGCCCTACGAGCAGTACTTC. This translates into CASSQDLPSGPYEQYF.

CDR3 nucleotide sequence: TGCAGCGTTGAGGAGCACACGAACACCGGGGAGCTGTTTTTT. It codes for CSVEEHTNTGELFF. The chain has TRBV29-1 and TRBJ2-2, with D unclear. Germline assignment: CDR1 SQVTM and CDR2 ANQGSEA. Deletions cut 3 bases from V and 0 bases from J, with 8 bases between. The CDR3 extends over 14 amino acids.

This clonotype was recorded many times. The V call is TRBV6-5, the J call TRBJ1-5; D might be TRBD1 (5 bases). V was pared by 0 bases and J by 6 bases, with 15 bases between. The CDR3 runs to 16 residues. Germline lookup yields CDR1 MNHEY and CDR2 SVGAGI. CDR3 loop: CASSYSTREGSQPQHF. In DNA form, the CDR3 reads TGTGCCAGCAGTTACTCGACCAGGGAGGGGAGTCAGCCCCAGCATTTT.

The chain combines TRBV29-1 with TRBJ2-7, with D perhaps matching TRBD2 (7 bases). Germline CDR1 is SQVTM and CDR2 is ANQGSEA. This CDR3 region has 13 residues. Trimming pared 7 bases from V and 4 bases from J, leaving 17 bases between. CDR3 DNA sequence: TGCAGCGGTTCCCGGAAGGGGGGGTACGAGCAGTACTTC. It translates to CSGSRKGGYEQYF.

J is TRBJ1-1 and V is TRBV6-1; tentative D call: TRBD1 (5 bases). From germline, CDR1 is MNHNS and CDR2 SASEGT. The CDR3 runs 14 residues. V lost 7 bases and J 5 bases, leaving 17 bases between the germline ends. The CDR3 spells CASNPGTGRTEAFF. The CDR3 DNA follows: TGTGCCAGCAACCCCGGGACGGGCCGAACTGAAGCTTTCTTT.

This clonotype was observed a handful of times. The chain employs TRBV10-3 and TRBJ1-5; 10 positions agree with TRBD1. Trimming took 2 bases from V and 0 from J; bases not matched to a gene: 4. This CDR3 contains 17 residues. CDR1 and CDR2 from the germline V gene are ENHRY and SYGVKD. CDR3 in amino acids: CAISERGQGSSNQPQHF. DNA of the CDR3: TGTGCCATCAGTGAGAGGGGACAGGGGTCTAGCAATCAGCCCCAGCATTTT.